The rows below give T cell receptor beta chains drawn from one sample of a study of blood T cells in healthy people across ages. MiXCR was run by TCRdb on the 5' RACE reads, yielding one entry per CDR3 protein. The sample includes almost 1 million distinct CDR3 sequences, roughly half of them seen just once. Sequencing used blood. These receptors all come from a woman aged 55-70 years in good health. Both conserved end residues are part of each CDR3. D genes are given only for firm matches. Not every row has a clone size; where given, it reads once, few, many or a size class.

NA	TRBV27	TRBD1	TRBJ2-7	CASKRQGVRYEQYF	TGTGCCAGCAAGCGACAGGGGGTCCGCTACGAGCAGTACTTC
NA	TRBV11-1	NA	TRBJ2-5	CASSPPGGLNRETQYF	TGTGCCAGCAGCCCCCCCGGGGGTTTGAATCGGGAGACCCAGTACTTC
NA	TRBV5-5	NA	TRBJ2-3	CASSYGTTAPTDTQYF	TGTGCCAGCAGCTACGGGACGACTGCCCCCACAGATACGCAGTATTTT
NA	TRBV2	NA	TRBJ2-5	CASKGVPQETQYF	TGTGCCAGCAAGGGAGTCCCCCAAGAGACCCAGTACTTC
NA	TRBV5-1	NA	TRBJ1-1	CASSLKTLSTEAFF	TGCGCCAGCAGCTTGAAGACCTTGAGCACTGAAGCTTTCTTT
once	TRBV5-1	NA	TRBJ1-1	CASSWTVGNTEAIF	TGCGCCAGCAGCTGGACGGTGGGGAACACTGAAGCTATCTTT
NA	TRBV18	TRBD1	TRBJ2-7	CASSTGQGNGFGEQYF	TGTGCCAGCTCAACTGGACAGGGAAACGGGTTTGGCGAGCAGTACTTC
NA	TRBV28	NA	TRBJ2-7	CASSLPHPTAEQYF	TGTGCCAGCAGTTTACCCCATCCGACAGCCGAGCAGTACTTC
NA	TRBV7-9	NA	TRBJ2-3	CASRPGWGARKDTQYF	TGTGCCAGCAGGCCGGGTTGGGGGGCCAGGAAGGATACGCAGTATTTT
NA	TRBV12-3/TRBV12-4	NA	TRBJ1-6	CASSLWSAGGGSPLHF	TGTGCCAGCAGTTTATGGTCTGCGGGCGGCGGTTCACCCCTCCACTTT
few	TRBV28	NA	TRBJ2-3	CASSSRRGVTGPLRDTQYF	TGTGCCAGCAGCTCACGTCGAGGGGTCACGGGCCCATTAAGAGATACGCAGTATTTT
NA	TRBV25-1	NA	TRBJ2-1	CASSWAGPNQQFF	TGTGCCAGCAGCTGGGCGGGGCCGAATCAGCAGTTCTTC
NA	TRBV6-6	NA	TRBJ2-5	CASSPTSDRGKETQYF	TGTGCCAGCAGTCCGACCTCAGATAGGGGCAAAGAGACCCAGTACTTC
NA	TRBV28	TRBD2	TRBJ2-1	CASSSSAGGHYNEQFF	TGTGCCAGCAGTTCCTCAGCGGGAGGGCACTACAATGAGCAGTTCTTC
NA	TRBV29-1	NA	TRBJ2-7	CSVASRDLTYEQYF	TGCAGCGTTGCCTCCCGGGACCTCACCTACGAGCAGTACTTC
NA	TRBV4-1	NA	TRBJ2-7	CASSQQGPYNEQYF	TGCGCCAGCAGCCAACAAGGGCCTTACAATGAGCAGTACTTC
NA	TRBV27	TRBD1	TRBJ2-3	CASSRQGVGDTQYF	TGTGCCAGCAGCCGACAGGGGGTAGGGGATACGCAGTATTTT
NA	TRBV12-3/TRBV12-4	NA	TRBJ2-3	CASSFRGETDTQYF	TGTGCCAGCAGTTTCCGAGGGGAGACAGATACGCAGTATTTT
many	TRBV20-1	TRBD1	TRBJ1-2	CSARDLWTGRGYTF	TGCAGTGCTAGAGATCTGTGGACAGGACGGGGCTACACCTTC
NA	TRBV6-4	TRBD2	TRBJ2-6	CASSDRALAGGFSGANVLTF	TGTGCCAGCAGTGACAGGGCGCTAGCGGGAGGTTTCTCTGGGGCCAACGTCCTGACTTTC
few	TRBV6-5	NA	TRBJ2-7	CASSYSTRGRGEQYF	TGTGCCAGCAGTTACTCGACCCGGGGACGGGGCGAGCAGTACTTC
NA	TRBV4-1	TRBD2	TRBJ2-7	CASSPLPGRVNFYEQYF	TGCGCCAGCAGCCCTCTCCCTGGGAGGGTGAATTTCTACGAGCAGTACTTC
few	TRBV29-1	TRBD2	TRBJ2-1	CSVVREGIEQFF	TGCAGCGTGGTCCGGGAGGGTATCGAGCAGTTCTTC
NA	TRBV7-8	TRBD2	TRBJ2-3	CASSSRDRGTSGRPRTDTQYF	TGTGCCAGCAGCTCCCGGGACAGGGGAACTAGCGGGAGGCCCCGCACAGATACGCAGTATTTT
NA	TRBV6-5	NA	TRBJ1-2	CACKIGGASIYGYTF	TGTGCCTGCAAGATAGGGGGGGCCTCAATCTATGGCTACACCTTC
NA	TRBV7-9	NA	TRBJ2-3	CASSYASSRDTQYF	TGTGCCAGCAGCTATGCTAGCTCGAGGGATACGCAGTATTTT
few	TRBV14	TRBD2	TRBJ2-3	CASSQDHSGRAGGTQYF	TGTGCCAGCAGCCAAGATCACAGCGGGAGGGCCGGAGGTACGCAGTATTTT
NA	TRBV20-1	NA	TRBJ2-5	CSTREQGVETQYF	TGCAGTACTAGAGAACAGGGTGTTGAGACCCAGTACTTC
few	TRBV3-1	NA	TRBJ1-2	CASSPTVPTTGGYTF	TGTGCCAGCAGCCCCACCGTCCCCACGACAGGAGGCTACACCTTC
NA	TRBV27	TRBD2	TRBJ2-1	CASSIGRSPYNEQFF	TGTGCCAGCAGCATCGGGAGGAGCCCCTACAATGAGCAGTTCTTC
few	TRBV27	NA	TRBJ2-3	CAIGGSSTDTQYF	TGTGCTATCGGGGGATCTAGCACAGATACGCAGTATTTT
NA	TRBV7-2	NA	TRBJ2-3	CASSLAAWQDTQYF	TGTGCCAGCAGCTTAGCGGCGTGGCAGGATACGCAGTATTTT
once	TRBV7-9	NA	TRBJ2-7	CASSKALYSEQYF	TGTGCCAGCAGCAAGGCCCTTTACTCGGAGCAGTACTTC
NA	TRBV24-1	TRBD1	TRBJ2-1	CATSDRTGQGADEQFF	TGTGCCACCAGTGACCGCACGGGACAGGGGGCGGATGAGCAGTTCTTC
few	TRBV6-1	NA	TRBJ1-4	CASLPYLGEKLFF	TGTGCCAGCCTTCCTTACCTAGGAGAAAAACTGTTTTTT
NA	TRBV27	NA	TRBJ2-4	CASSFVGQGKNIQYF	TGTGCCAGCAGTTTTGTGGGGCAGGGCAAAAACATTCAGTACTTC
NA	TRBV20-1	NA	TRBJ1-4	CSAIRQPEKLFF	TGCAGTGCCATCCGACAGCCGGAAAAACTGTTTTTT
NA	TRBV11-3	NA	TRBJ2-2	CASSSRAGSQSVGELFF	TGTGCCAGCAGCTCCCGGGCGGGATCTCAGTCGGTCGGGGAGCTGTTTTTT
few	TRBV4-1	NA	TRBJ2-4	CASSQDLVASDIQYF	TGCGCCAGCAGCCAAGATTTGGTAGCTAGTGACATTCAGTACTTC
NA	TRBV29-1	NA	TRBJ2-7	CSVEVTVEQYF	TGCAGCGTTGAAGTTACAGTCGAGCAGTACTTC
few	TRBV7-2	TRBD2	TRBJ2-2	CASRSGREYTGELFF	TGTGCCAGCAGATCCGGGCGGGAGTACACCGGGGAGCTGTTTTTT
NA	TRBV12-3/TRBV12-4	NA	TRBJ2-3	CASSFSQGRIDTQYF	TGTGCCAGCAGTTTCTCTCAGGGGCGGATAGATACGCAGTATTTT
NA	TRBV18	TRBD1	TRBJ2-5	CASSPGTAYQETQYF	TGTGCCAGCTCCCCGGGGACAGCATACCAAGAGACCCAGTACTTC
few	TRBV12-3/TRBV12-4	TRBD1	TRBJ1-4	CASSLQGIVYEKLFF	TGTGCCAGCAGTCTACAGGGGATCGTGTATGAAAAACTGTTTTTT
NA	TRBV4-2	TRBD2	TRBJ2-7	CASSPSRTSGYEQYF	TGTGCCAGCAGCCCCTCCCGGACTAGCGGGTACGAGCAGTACTTC
NA	TRBV29-1	NA	TRBJ2-5	CSVRLETQYF	TGCAGCGTACGACTCGAGACCCAGTACTTC
NA	TRBV5-6	TRBD1	TRBJ1-3	CASSRDRRNTIYF	TGTGCCAGCAGCCGGGACAGGAGAAACACCATATATTTT
once	TRBV6-1	NA	TRBJ2-7	CASSRLEPGTLDYEQYF	TGTGCCAGCAGTCGCCTTGAACCCGGGACGTTAGACTACGAGCAGTACTTC
once	TRBV24-1	NA	TRBJ2-7	CATSGSLGDEQYF	TGCGCCACCAGTGGCTCACTAGGGGACGAGCAGTACTTC
once	TRBV28	NA	TRBJ2-1	CASRTPIGREQFF	TGTGCCAGCAGGACCCCGATAGGGAGAGAGCAGTTCTTC
few	TRBV7-2	TRBD2	TRBJ2-1	CASSPGGAGGGYNEQFF	TGTGCCAGCAGCCCCGGAGGGGCGGGAGGTGGCTACAATGAGCAGTTCTTC
NA	TRBV20-1	TRBD1	TRBJ2-7	CSRGDFRDRGGEQYF	TGCAGCCGAGGGGACTTCCGGGACAGGGGAGGTGAGCAGTACTTC
NA	TRBV12-3/TRBV12-4	NA	TRBJ2-1	CASKRDPWNNEQFF	TGTGCCAGCAAACGGGATCCGTGGAACAATGAGCAGTTCTTC
many	TRBV7-2	NA	TRBJ2-3	CASSLATTSDTQYF	TGTGCCAGCAGCTTAGCTACCACTTCAGATACGCAGTATTTT
few	TRBV12-3/TRBV12-4	TRBD1	TRBJ2-3	CASRGDRGLTDTQYF	TGTGCCAGCAGGGGGGACAGGGGACTAACAGATACGCAGTATTTT
few	TRBV5-1	TRBD1	TRBJ2-3	CASSFRPITGDVTDTQYF	TGCGCCAGCAGCTTCCGACCTATCACAGGGGATGTCACAGATACGCAGTATTTT
many	TRBV6-6	NA	TRBJ2-7	CASSYERTRRDEQYF	TGTGCCAGCAGTTATGAAAGGACTCGGAGGGACGAGCAGTACTTC
few	TRBV4-2	TRBD2	TRBJ2-3	CASSQDGGGLEGTQYF	TGTGCCAGCAGCCAAGATGGGGGAGGGTTGGAGGGTACGCAGTATTTT
few	TRBV4-1	TRBD2	TRBJ2-3	CASSQIGLAVSSVALTDTQYF	TGCGCCAGCAGCCAGATTGGGCTAGCGGTTTCCTCGGTAGCCCTCACAGATACGCAGTATTTT